The clone carrying this TCR beta chain was recorded once. Its antigen remains unknown. As handled by the study authors: Owing to the provision of junction-only sequences devoid of quality scores by immunoSEQ, filtering differed. Clones were read by immunoSEQ multiplex PCR, and TCRdb kept only the in-frame ones, dropping some. For V, J and clone size, that table is used; D and trimming come from the DNA. The sample comprises 400,000 to 600,000 clones, 90% to 96% of which are singletons, and 0.05% to 0.07% rests with the top ten. This CDR3 region has 14 residues. Germline CDR1 MDHEN, CDR2 SYDVKM. Trimming cost V 5 bases and J 5 bases, with 16 bases left between them. This entry comes from a study of shared clonotypes between healthy human individuals. Study summary: The donor group consisted of two women and a few men, aged 18 to 49. Whole-study findings and limits: Naive CD4 clonotypes overlapped across a handful of donors at approximately 5.5%.

This TCR was sampled from a woman under 40 in good health. The sequencing sample was made of naive CD4+ T cells sorted from blood. Specified subset: CD45RA+ positively selected. The chain couples TRBV28 to TRBJ2-7; D possibly corresponds to TRBD1 (5 bases). In DNA, the CDR3 is TGTGCCAGCAGTGAACACACAGGCACCGACGAGCAGTACTTC. This codes for CASSEHTGTDEQYF.